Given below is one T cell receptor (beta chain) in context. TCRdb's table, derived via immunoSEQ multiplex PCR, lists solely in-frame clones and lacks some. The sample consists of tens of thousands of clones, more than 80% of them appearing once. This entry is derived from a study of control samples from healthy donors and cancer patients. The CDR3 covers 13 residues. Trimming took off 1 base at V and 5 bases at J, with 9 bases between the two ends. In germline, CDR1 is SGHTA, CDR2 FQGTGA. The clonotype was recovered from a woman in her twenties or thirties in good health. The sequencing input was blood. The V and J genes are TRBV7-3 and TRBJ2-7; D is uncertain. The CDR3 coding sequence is TGTGCCAGCAGCTTAATTTTCACCAACGAGCAGTACTTC. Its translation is CASSLIFTNEQYF.